Detailed here is one TCR beta chain. This same CDR3 is encoded by further DNA sequences in the sample. The sample is drawn from a study of blood T cell repertoires in COVID-19. Participants reported their clinical history, and cohort assignment relied on those reports. V was shortened by 0 bases and J by 6 bases, with 9 bases between the two germline ends. The CDR3 spans 14 residues. The V gene's germline CDR1 is SGHRS and CDR2 YFSETQ. Produced via immunoSEQ multiplex PCR; TCRdb's table is partial and in-frame only. The data contain about 350,000 clones, about 90% of them singletons. The receptor comes from a woman aged 25 to 39 who had recovered from COVID-19. Input material: PBMCs or T cells enriched from blood (not recorded which). The chain recombines TRBV5-1 with TRBJ1-4, with no clear D. The CDR3 DNA reads as TGCGCCAGCAGCTTGGGGACTGGAGATGAAAAACTGTTTTTT. Its translation: CASSLGTGDEKLFF.